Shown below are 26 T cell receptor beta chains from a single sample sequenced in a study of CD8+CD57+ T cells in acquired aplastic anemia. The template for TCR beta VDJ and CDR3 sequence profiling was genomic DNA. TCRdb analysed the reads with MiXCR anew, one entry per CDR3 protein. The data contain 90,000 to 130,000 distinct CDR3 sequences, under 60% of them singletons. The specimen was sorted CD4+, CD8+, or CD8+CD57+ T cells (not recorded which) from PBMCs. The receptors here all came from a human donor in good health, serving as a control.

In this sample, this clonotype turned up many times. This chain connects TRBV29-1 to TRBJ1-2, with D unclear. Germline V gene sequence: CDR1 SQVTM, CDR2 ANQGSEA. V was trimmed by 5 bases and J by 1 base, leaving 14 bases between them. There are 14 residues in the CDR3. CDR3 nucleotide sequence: TGCAGCGTTTTTCCGTCAGTACTTAACTATGGCTACACCTTC. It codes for CSVFPSVLNYGYTF. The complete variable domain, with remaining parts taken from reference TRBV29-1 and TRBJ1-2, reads SAVISQKPSRDICQRGTSLTIQCQVDSQVTMMFWYRQQPGQSLTLIATANQGSEATYESGFVIDKFPISRPNLTFSTLTVSNMSPEDSSIYLCSVFPSVLNYGYTFGSGTRLTVV.

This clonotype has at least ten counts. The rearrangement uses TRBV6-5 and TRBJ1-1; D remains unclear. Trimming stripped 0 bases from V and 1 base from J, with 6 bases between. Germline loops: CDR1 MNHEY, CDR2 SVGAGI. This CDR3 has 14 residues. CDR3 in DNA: TGTGCCAGCAGTTACTCGCCAGGGAACACTGAAGCTTTCTTT. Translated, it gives CASSYSPGNTEAFF.

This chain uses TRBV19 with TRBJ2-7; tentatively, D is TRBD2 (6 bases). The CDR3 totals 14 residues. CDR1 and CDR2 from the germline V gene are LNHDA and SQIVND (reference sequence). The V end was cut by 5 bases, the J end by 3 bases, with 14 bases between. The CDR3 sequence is CASSSAPGGYEQYF. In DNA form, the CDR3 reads TGTGCCAGTAGTTCCGCCCCCGGGGGCTACGAGCAGTACTTC.

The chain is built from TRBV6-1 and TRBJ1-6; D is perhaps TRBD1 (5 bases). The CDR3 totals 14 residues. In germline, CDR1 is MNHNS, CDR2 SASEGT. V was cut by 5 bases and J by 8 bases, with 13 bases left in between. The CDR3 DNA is TGTGCCAGCAGTCCCCGACAGCCCGATTCACCCCTCCACTTT. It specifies CASSPRQPDSPLHF.

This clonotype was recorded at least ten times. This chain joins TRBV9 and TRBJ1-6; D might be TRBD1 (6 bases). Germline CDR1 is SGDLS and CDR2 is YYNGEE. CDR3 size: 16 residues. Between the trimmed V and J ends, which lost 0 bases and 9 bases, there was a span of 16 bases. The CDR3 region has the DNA TGTGCCAGCAGCGTAGGACGGGGGCGAGGGAGTTCACCCCTCCACTTT. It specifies CASSVGRGRGSSPLHF.

CDR3 sequence: CASSYEGGNSPLHF. CDR3 nucleotide sequence: TGCGCCAGCAGCTATGAAGGGGGGAATTCACCCCTCCACTTT. This chain connects TRBV5-1 to TRBJ1-6, with D maybe TRBD1 (6 bases). The CDR3 consists of 14 residues. Germline assignment: CDR1 SGHRS and CDR2 YFSETQ. Trimming shortened V by 3 bases and J by 7 bases, and 11 bases separated the two germline ends.

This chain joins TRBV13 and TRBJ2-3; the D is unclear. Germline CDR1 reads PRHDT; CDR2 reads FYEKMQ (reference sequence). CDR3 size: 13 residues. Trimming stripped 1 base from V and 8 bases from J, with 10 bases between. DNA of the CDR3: TGTGCCAGCAGCTTAGAGGGCGGTGCTACGCAGTATTTT. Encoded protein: CASSLEGGATQYF. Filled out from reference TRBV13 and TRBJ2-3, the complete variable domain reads AAGVIQSPRHLIKEKRETATLKCYPIPRHDTVYWYQQGPGQDPQFLISFYEKMQSDKGSIPDRFSAQQFSDYHSELNMSSLELGDSALYFCASSLEGGATQYFGPGTRLTVL.

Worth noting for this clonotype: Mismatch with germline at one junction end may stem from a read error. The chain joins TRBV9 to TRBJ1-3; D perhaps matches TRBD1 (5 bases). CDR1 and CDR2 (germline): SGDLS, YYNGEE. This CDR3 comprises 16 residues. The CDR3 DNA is TGTGCCAGCAGCCGCTGTGGGGCACTCTCTGGAAACACCATGTATTTT. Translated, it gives CASSRCGALSGNTMYF.

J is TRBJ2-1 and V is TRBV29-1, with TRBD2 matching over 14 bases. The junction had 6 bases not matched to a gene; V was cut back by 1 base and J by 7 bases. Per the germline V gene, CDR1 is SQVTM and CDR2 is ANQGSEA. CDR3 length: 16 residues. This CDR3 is CSVEAGTSGSVNEQFF. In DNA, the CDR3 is TGCAGCGTTGAAGCCGGGACTAGCGGGAGTGTGAATGAGCAGTTCTTC.

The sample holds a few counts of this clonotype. The CDR3 reads CASSLSPFSNSPLHF. The CDR3 coding sequence is TGTGCCAGTAGTTTAAGCCCCTTCTCCAATTCACCCCTCCACTTT. The rearrangement uses TRBV19 and TRBJ1-6; D unclear. V was pared by 5 bases and J by 7 bases, with 15 bases between. CDR1 and CDR2 (germline): LNHDA, SQIVND (reference sequence). The CDR3 contains 15 residues. The complete variable domain, with remaining parts taken from reference TRBV19 and TRBJ1-6, reads DGGITQSPKYLFRKEGQNVTLSCEQNLNHDAMYWYRQDPGQGLRLIYYSQIVNDFQKGDIAEGYSVSREKKESFPLTVTSAQKNPTAFYLCASSLSPFSNSPLHFGNGTRLTVT.

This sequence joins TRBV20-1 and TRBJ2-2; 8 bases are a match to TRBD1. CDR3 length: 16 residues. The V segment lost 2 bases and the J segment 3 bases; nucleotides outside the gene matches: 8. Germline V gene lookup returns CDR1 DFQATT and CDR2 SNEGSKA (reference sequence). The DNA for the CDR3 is TGCAGTGCTAGATATTACGGACAGGGCGACACCGGGGAGCTGTTTTTT. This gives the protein CSARYYGQGDTGELFF.

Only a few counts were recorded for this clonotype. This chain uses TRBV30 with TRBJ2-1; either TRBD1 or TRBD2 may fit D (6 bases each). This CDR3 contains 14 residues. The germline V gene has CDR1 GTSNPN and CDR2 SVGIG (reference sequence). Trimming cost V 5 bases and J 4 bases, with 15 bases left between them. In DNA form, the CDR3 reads TGTGCCTGGGGGGGGCGAACAATATACAATGAGCAGTTCTTC. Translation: CAWGGRTIYNEQFF.

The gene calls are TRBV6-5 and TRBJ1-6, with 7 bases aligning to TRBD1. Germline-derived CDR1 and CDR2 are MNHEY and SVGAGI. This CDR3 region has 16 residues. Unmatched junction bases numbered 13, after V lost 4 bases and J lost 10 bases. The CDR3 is CASSSDEGQVTSPLHF. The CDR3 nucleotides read TGTGCCAGCAGTTCGGACGAAGGACAGGTTACCTCACCCCTCCACTTT.

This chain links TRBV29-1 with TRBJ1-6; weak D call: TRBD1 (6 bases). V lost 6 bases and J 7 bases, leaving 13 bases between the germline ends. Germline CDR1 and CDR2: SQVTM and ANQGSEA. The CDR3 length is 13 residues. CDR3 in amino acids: CSVGQGQNSPLHF. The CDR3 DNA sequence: TGCAGCGTGGGGCAGGGGCAAAATTCACCCCTCCACTTT.

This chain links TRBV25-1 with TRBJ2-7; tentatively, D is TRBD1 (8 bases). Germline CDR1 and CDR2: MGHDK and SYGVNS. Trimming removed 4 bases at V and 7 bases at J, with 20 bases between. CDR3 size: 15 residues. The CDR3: CASSGGGQGAYEQYF. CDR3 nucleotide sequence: TGTGCCAGCAGTGGGGGGGGGCAGGGGGCGTATGAGCAGTACTTC.

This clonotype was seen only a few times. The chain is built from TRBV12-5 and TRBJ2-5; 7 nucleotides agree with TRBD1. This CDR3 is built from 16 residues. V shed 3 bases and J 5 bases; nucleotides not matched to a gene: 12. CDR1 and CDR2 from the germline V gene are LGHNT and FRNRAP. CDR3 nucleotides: TGTGCTAGTGGTTTTAAAGACAGGGCGTCGCAGGAGACCCAGTACTTC. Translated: CASGFKDRASQETQYF.

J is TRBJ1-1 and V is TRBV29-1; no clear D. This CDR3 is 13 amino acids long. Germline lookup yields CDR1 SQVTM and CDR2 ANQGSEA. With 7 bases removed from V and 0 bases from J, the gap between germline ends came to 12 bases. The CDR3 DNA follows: TGCAGCGGCCCGACAAAGGTGAACACTGAAGCTTTCTTT. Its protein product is CSGPTKVNTEAFF.

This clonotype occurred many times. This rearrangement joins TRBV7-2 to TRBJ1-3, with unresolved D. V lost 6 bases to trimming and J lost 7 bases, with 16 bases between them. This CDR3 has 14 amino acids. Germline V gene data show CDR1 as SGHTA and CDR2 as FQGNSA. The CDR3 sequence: CASSPLSLGNTIYF. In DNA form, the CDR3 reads TGTGCCAGCAGTCCTTTGTCCCTGGGGAACACCATATATTTT.

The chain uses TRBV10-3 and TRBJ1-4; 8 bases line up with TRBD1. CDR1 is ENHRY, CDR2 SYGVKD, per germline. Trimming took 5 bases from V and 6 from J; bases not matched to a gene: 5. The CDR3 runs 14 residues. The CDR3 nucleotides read TGTGCCATCAGTCCGGGACAGGCAGATGAAAAACTGTTTTTT. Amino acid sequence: CAISPGQADEKLFF.

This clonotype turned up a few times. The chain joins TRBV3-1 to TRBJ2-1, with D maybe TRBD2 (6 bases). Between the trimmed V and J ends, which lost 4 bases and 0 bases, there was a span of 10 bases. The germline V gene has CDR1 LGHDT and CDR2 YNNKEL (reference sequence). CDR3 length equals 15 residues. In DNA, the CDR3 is TGTGCCAGCAGCCCGCGGGGACGCTCCTACAATGAGCAGTTCTTC. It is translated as CASSPRGRSYNEQFF.

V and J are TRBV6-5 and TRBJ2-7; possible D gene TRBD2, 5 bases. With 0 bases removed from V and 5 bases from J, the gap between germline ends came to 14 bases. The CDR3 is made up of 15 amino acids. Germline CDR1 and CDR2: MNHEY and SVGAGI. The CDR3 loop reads CASSYSILGADEQYF. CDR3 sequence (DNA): TGTGCCAGCAGTTACTCGATCTTGGGAGCGGACGAGCAGTACTTC.

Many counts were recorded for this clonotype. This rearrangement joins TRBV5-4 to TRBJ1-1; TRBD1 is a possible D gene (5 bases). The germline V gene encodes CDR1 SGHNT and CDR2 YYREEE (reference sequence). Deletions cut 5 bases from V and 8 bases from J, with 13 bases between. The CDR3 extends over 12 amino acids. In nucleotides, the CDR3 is TGTGCCAGCAGAGGGCAGGGACCCGAAGCTTTCTTT. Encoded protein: CASRGQGPEAFF.

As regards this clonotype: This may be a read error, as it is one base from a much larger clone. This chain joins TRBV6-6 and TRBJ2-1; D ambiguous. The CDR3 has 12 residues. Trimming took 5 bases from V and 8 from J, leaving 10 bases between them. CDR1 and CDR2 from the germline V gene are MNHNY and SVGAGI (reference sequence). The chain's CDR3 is CASSISSDEQFF. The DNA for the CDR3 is TGTGCCAGCAGTATCAGCTCAGATGAGCAGTTCTTC.

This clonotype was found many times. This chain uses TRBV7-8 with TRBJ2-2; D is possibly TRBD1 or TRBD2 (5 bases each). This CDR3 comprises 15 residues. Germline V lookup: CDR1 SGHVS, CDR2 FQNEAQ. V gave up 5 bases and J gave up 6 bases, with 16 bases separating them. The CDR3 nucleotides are TGTGCCAGCAGCACCGGGACGGACGCATCCGGGGAGCTGTTTTTT. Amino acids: CASSTGTDASGELFF.

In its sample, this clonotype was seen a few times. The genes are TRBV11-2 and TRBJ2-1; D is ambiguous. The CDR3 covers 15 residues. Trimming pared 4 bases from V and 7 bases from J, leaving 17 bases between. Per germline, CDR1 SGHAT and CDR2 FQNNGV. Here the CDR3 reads CASSSGARVGNEQFF. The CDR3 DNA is TGTGCCAGCAGCTCAGGAGCAAGGGTTGGGAATGAGCAGTTCTTC.

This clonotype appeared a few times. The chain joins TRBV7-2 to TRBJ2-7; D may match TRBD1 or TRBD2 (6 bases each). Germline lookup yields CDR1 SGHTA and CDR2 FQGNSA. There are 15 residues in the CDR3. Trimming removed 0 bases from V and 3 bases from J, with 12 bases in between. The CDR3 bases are TGTGCCAGCAGCTTAGCGCCGGGGGCGGACTACGAGCAGTACTTC. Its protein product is CASSLAPGADYEQYF.